The next 31 T cell receptor beta chains were all read from a single sample in a study of blood T cell repertoires in COVID-19. TCRdb's table, derived via immunoSEQ multiplex PCR, lists solely in-frame clones and lacks some. The sample consists of about 210,000 clones, almost 85% of them appearing once. Sequencing was done on a sample of peripheral blood. The source is a woman between 50 and 59 years old with active or convalescent COVID-19.

This clone was seen just once. J is TRBJ1-6 and V is TRBV19; D ambiguous. V was pared by 4 bases and J by 9 bases, with 7 bases between. Germline CDR1 LNHDA, CDR2 SQIVND (reference sequence). This CDR3 region has 12 residues. The CDR3 region has the DNA TGTGCCAGTAGTAACGTCGGTTCACCCCTCCACTTT. Residues: CASSNVGSPLHF.

The rearrangement links TRBV19 to TRBJ2-3, with a weak D call TRBD1 (5 bases). The CDR3 is 13 amino acids. Trimming removed 7 bases at V and 1 base at J, with 9 bases between. From germline, CDR1 is LNHDA and CDR2 SQIVND (reference sequence). In DNA form, the CDR3 reads TGTGCCAGTAATGGACACGGCACAGATACGCAGTATTTT. It translates to CASNGHGTDTQYF.

The V gene is TRBV4-2, the J gene TRBJ2-3; tentatively, D is TRBD1 (5 bases). Germline V gives CDR1 LGHNA, CDR2 YNFKEQ. Trimming took 1 base from V and 1 from J, leaving 9 bases between them. The CDR3 has 15 residues. This CDR3 is CASSQVPQGTDTQYF. The DNA for the CDR3 is TGTGCCAGCAGCCAAGTTCCACAGGGCACAGATACGCAGTATTTT.

J is TRBJ1-6 and V is TRBV5-6, with D perhaps matching TRBD1 (5 bases). Germline loops: CDR1 SGHDT, CDR2 YYEEEE. This CDR3 has 15 amino acids. V lost 1 base and J lost 9, with 14 bases in between. CDR3 DNA: TGTGCCAGCAGCTTGCCCGGGACGGGAGGTTCACCCCTCCACTTT. Protein sequence: CASSLPGTGGSPLHF.

The chain recombines TRBV7-9 with TRBJ2-5; D possibly corresponds to TRBD2 (7 bases). V dropped 0 bases and J dropped 4 bases, with 12 bases sitting between them. In germline, CDR1 is SEHNR, CDR2 FQNEAQ (reference sequence). This CDR3 contains 15 residues. The CDR3 nucleotides read TGTGCCAGCAGCTTAGCGGGGGGGGCCAGAGAGACCCAGTACTTC. Protein product: CASSLAGGARETQYF.

The chain recombines TRBV10-3 with TRBJ1-1; D is unresolved. This CDR3 contains 14 residues. Trimming took off 5 bases at V and 1 base at J, with 11 bases between the two ends. CDR1 is ENHRY and CDR2 is SYGVKD in the germline V gene. The CDR3 DNA sequence: TGTGCCATCAGTCGAACGACGGGGAACACTGAAGCTTTCTTT. This codes for CAISRTTGNTEAFF.

The chain couples TRBV11-2 to TRBJ2-1; D possibly corresponds to TRBD1 (8 bases). This CDR3 has 19 residues. V gave up 5 bases and J gave up 5 bases, with 28 bases separating them. The V gene's germline CDR1 is SGHAT and CDR2 FQNNGV. CDR3 residues: CASSVHRQGWRERNNEQFF. The CDR3 region has the DNA TGTGCCAGCAGCGTACACCGACAGGGGTGGCGGGAGAGGAACAATGAGCAGTTCTTC.

The V and J genes are TRBV12-5 and TRBJ2-5, with TRBD2 identical over 11 bases. Germline CDR1 reads LGHNT; CDR2 reads FRNRAP. The CDR3 extends over 19 amino acids. Trimming removed 1 base from V and 3 bases from J; junction bases left unmatched: 13. CDR3 region: CASGLDAGTSGLAEETQYF. The CDR3 coding sequence is TGTGCTAGTGGTTTGGATGCGGGGACATCGGGACTAGCGGAAGAGACCCAGTACTTC.

The chain couples TRBV28 to TRBJ1-1, with D possibly TRBD1 on 5 matching bases. This CDR3 has 16 amino acids. Germline lookup yields CDR1 MDHEN and CDR2 SYDVKM. Trimming shortened V by 5 bases and J by 7 bases, and 23 bases separated the two germline ends. CDR3 DNA: TGTGCCAGCAGTCTTGCGTCGGCGGTAGGAGGGGTTGAAGCTTTCTTT. Its translation: CASSLASAVGGVEAFF.

The chain couples TRBV28 to TRBJ2-5; 8 nucleotides align to TRBD2. CDR1 is MDHEN and CDR2 is SYDVKM in the germline V gene. CDR3 size: 14 residues. The V gene end was trimmed by 5 bases and the J gene end by 5 bases; junction bases not matched to a gene: 7. The CDR3 DNA follows: TGTGCCAGCAGTCCCGGGACTAGAGGCGAGACCCAGTACTTC. It yields the protein CASSPGTRGETQYF.

This chain uses TRBV7-6 with TRBJ2-3; 8 bases are shared with TRBD2. The CDR3 covers 13 residues. V trimming: 3 bases; J trimming: 9 bases; junction bases outside the gene matches: 5. Germline loops: CDR1 SGHVS, CDR2 FNYEAQ. The CDR3 sequence is CASSFREGETQYF. The DNA for the CDR3 is TGTGCCAGCAGCTTTCGGGAGGGGGAGACGCAGTATTTT.

The chain recombines TRBV28 with TRBJ1-1; D is unclear. In germline, CDR1 is MDHEN, CDR2 SYDVKM. This CDR3 is 11 amino acids long. V lost 3 bases, J lost 5 bases, and 4 bases lay in between. CDR3 DNA: TGTGCCAGCAGTTTCTTTACTGAAGCTTTCTTT. Protein sequence: CASSFFTEAFF.

J is TRBJ1-1 and V is TRBV5-1; 7 bases align to TRBD1. With 3 bases clipped from V and 0 bases from J, the junction kept 2 bases outside the gene matches. Germline CDR1 is SGHRS and CDR2 is YFSETQ. The length of the CDR3 is 14 residues. This CDR3 is CASSSGGMNTEAFF. The CDR3 coding sequence is TGCGCCAGCAGCTCAGGGGGGATGAACACTGAAGCTTTCTTT.

This rearrangement joins TRBV4-1 to TRBJ1-6, with 7 nucleotides matching TRBD1. Germline V CDR1 and CDR2: MGHRA, YSYEKL. The CDR3 consists of 14 residues. The V and J ends lost 2 bases and 10 bases, in that order; junction bases with no gene match: 5. This CDR3 reads CASSQRQGGSPLHF. In DNA form, the CDR3 reads TGCGCCAGCAGCCAAAGACAGGGAGGCTCACCCCTCCACTTT.

The genes are TRBV7-9 and TRBJ2-7, with 14 nucleotides matching TRBD2. Germline V gives CDR1 SEHNR, CDR2 FQNEAQ (reference sequence). The CDR3 loop spans 16 amino acids. The trim removed 6 bases at V and 1 base at J, leaving 5 bases unmatched. The CDR3 region is CASSRTSGGLSYEQYV. The DNA of the CDR3 is TGTGCCAGCAGTCGGACTAGCGGGGGGCTATCCTACGAGCAGTACGTC.

The rearrangement links TRBV15 to TRBJ1-6; 8 nucleotides align to TRBD1. The germline V gene has CDR1 LNHNV and CDR2 YYDKDF (reference sequence). V lost 5 bases and J lost 10; bases outside the gene matches: 4. This CDR3 comprises 13 residues. CDR3 bases: TGTGCCACCAGCGCCGGACAGGGATCACCCCTCCACTTT. Its translation is CATSAGQGSPLHF.

This chain uses TRBV29-1 with TRBJ1-5, with TRBD1 identical over 10 bases. Germline-derived CDR1 and CDR2 are SQVTM and ANQGSEA. The CDR3 runs 12 residues. V gave up 6 bases and J gave up 7 bases; unmatched junction bases: 3. The CDR3 sequence: CSVGQGGQPQHF. The DNA for the CDR3 is TGCAGCGTCGGACAGGGGGGACAGCCCCAGCATTTT.

This chain joins TRBV11-2 and TRBJ2-1, with TRBD1 identical over 11 bases. CDR3 length: 18 amino acids. V was clipped by 5 bases and J by 5 bases; unmatched bases: 14. Germline V CDR1 and CDR2: SGHAT, FQNNGV. The CDR3 DNA follows: TGTGCCAGCAGCGTCGGCCTATTGGACAGGGGGCGGGACAATGAGCAGTTCTTC. Residues: CASSVGLLDRGRDNEQFF.

This rearrangement joins TRBV15 to TRBJ2-1, with 12 bases identical to TRBD1. V shed 0 bases, J shed 8 bases, and the junction held 5 bases outside the gene matches. The germline CDR1 and CDR2 sequences are LNHNV and YYDKDF (reference sequence). The CDR3 covers 16 residues. The chain's CDR3 is CATSRDPGQGADEQFF. CDR3 bases: TGTGCCACCAGCAGAGATCCGGGACAGGGGGCGGATGAGCAGTTCTTC.

The rearrangement joins TRBV11-2 to TRBJ1-6; tentatively, D is TRBD1 (5 bases). This CDR3 contains 15 residues. The ends were cut back, 5 bases at V and 7 bases at J, with 15 bases in the middle. The V gene's germline CDR1 is SGHAT and CDR2 FQNNGV. CDR3 nucleotides: TGTGCCAGCAGCACCCAGGGATTCCTGAATTCACCCCTCCACTTT. Translation: CASSTQGFLNSPLHF.

DNA for the CDR3: TGTGCCAGCAGGCCCGCGGCTAACTATGGCTACACCTTC. Translated, it gives CASRPAANYGYTF. The chain recombines TRBV6-5 with TRBJ1-2; D is undetermined. Trimming pared 6 bases from V and 0 bases from J, leaving 8 bases between. Germline V gene lookup returns CDR1 MNHEY and CDR2 SVGAGI. The CDR3 is 13 amino acids.

Only a few counts were recorded for this clone. The J gene is TRBJ2-2, the V gene TRBV5-1; D perhaps matches TRBD1 (6 bases). V was shortened by 3 bases and J by 6 bases, with 9 bases between the two germline ends. From germline, CDR1 is SGHRS and CDR2 YFSETQ. The CDR3 contains 13 residues. CDR3 DNA: TGCGCCAGCAGCTCGCAGGGGTCCGGGGAGCTGTTTTTT. Translated, it gives CASSSQGSGELFF.

The chain is built from TRBV9 and TRBJ1-3; D is perhaps TRBD1 (5 bases). Germline V CDR1 and CDR2: SGDLS, YYNGEE. Trimming pared 0 bases from V and 0 bases from J, leaving 10 bases between. CDR3 length equals 16 residues. CDR3 DNA: TGTGCCAGCAGCGTAGCGCCCAGGGACTCTGGAAACACCATATATTTT. Translation gives CASSVAPRDSGNTIYF.

This chain links TRBV6-6 with TRBJ1-6; 8 bases fit TRBD1. V gave up 5 bases and J gave up 10 bases; unmatched junction bases: 16. In germline, CDR1 is MNHNY, CDR2 SVGAGI (reference sequence). The CDR3 has 17 amino acids. The CDR3 region has the DNA TGTGCCAGCAGTCGCGCCGCGAGCAGGACAGGGCGATCACCCCTCCACTTT. Translation: CASSRAASRTGRSPLHF.

The chain couples TRBV6-1 to TRBJ2-1; no firm D call. CDR1 and CDR2 (germline): MNHNS, SASEGT. The CDR3 covers 12 residues. V was clipped by 3 bases and J by 6 bases, with 6 bases between them. CDR3 DNA: TGTGCCAGCAGTGATCCGGGCAATGAGCAGTTCTTC. Its protein product is CASSDPGNEQFF.

This chain uses TRBV7-9 with TRBJ1-5; D unclear. The CDR3 sequence is 13 residues long. Trimming removed 2 bases at V and 5 bases at J, with 7 bases between. Germline assignment: CDR1 SEHNR and CDR2 FQNEAQ (reference sequence). The CDR3 sequence is CASSLSPHQPQHF. The CDR3 DNA sequence: TGTGCCAGCAGCTTAAGCCCTCATCAGCCCCAGCATTTT.

CDR3 coding DNA: TGTGCCAGCAGCCCCCGGGGAACGAACACTGAAGCTTTCTTT. It translates to CASSPRGTNTEAFF. The chain uses TRBV7-6 and TRBJ1-1; D is ambiguous. This CDR3 is 14 amino acids long. The germline V gene has CDR1 SGHVS and CDR2 FNYEAQ. V was shortened by 5 bases and J by 1 base, with 11 bases between the two germline ends.

This clone was counted at least ten times. The chain links TRBV4-1 to TRBJ1-2, with D possibly being TRBD1 (5 bases). The CDR3 is 15 amino acids. V was trimmed by 0 bases and J by 4 bases, leaving 12 bases between them. Germline loops: CDR1 MGHRA, CDR2 YSYEKL. CDR3 sequence: CASSQEGVFSYGYTF. CDR3 bases: TGCGCCAGCAGCCAAGAAGGGGTCTTCAGCTATGGCTACACCTTC.

The chain combines TRBV18 with TRBJ2-1, with TRBD1 identical over 12 bases. The CDR3 extends over 16 amino acids. CDR1 is KGHSH and CDR2 is LQKENI in the germline V gene. The V gene end was trimmed by 6 bases and the J gene end by 8 bases; junction bases not matched to a gene: 11. The CDR3 spells CASSFPGQGALDEQFF. For the CDR3, the DNA is TGTGCCAGCTCGTTTCCGGGACAGGGGGCGTTGGATGAGCAGTTCTTC.

The sample holds many counts of this clone. This chain connects TRBV2 to TRBJ1-3, with D maybe TRBD1 (5 bases). Germline CDR1 SNHLY, CDR2 FYNNEI. The V end lost 0 bases, the J end lost 2 bases, and 17 bases lay between the germline ends. The CDR3 consists of 18 residues. CDR3 nucleotides: TGTGCCAGCAGTGAAGCGGAGGGGAGGGGTTCCCCTGGAAACACCATATATTTT. This gives the protein CASSEAEGRGSPGNTIYF.

This chain links TRBV29-1 with TRBJ2-7; 9 positions agree with TRBD1. Germline trimming cut 8 bases from V and 6 bases from J; bases unmatched to any gene: 11. Germline V CDR1 and CDR2: SQVTM, ANQGSEA. The CDR3 is 13 residues long. The CDR3 here is CSPTRDRDGEQYV. Written as DNA, the CDR3 is TGCAGCCCCACTAGGGACAGGGATGGCGAGCAGTACGTC.